This TCR beta chain originates from a study of blood T cell repertoires in COVID-19. Per the study methods: Reference gene primer amplification yielded estimated nucleated cell counts. The method was immunoSEQ multiplex PCR; TCRdb's version includes in-frame clones alone and lacks a portion of them. The V and J calls and clone size come from that table; D and trimming were worked out from the DNA. This sample has hundreds of thousands of clones, with around 91% found just once. V shed 6 bases and J shed 4 bases, with 30 bases lying between them. Per germline, CDR1 LNHDA and CDR2 SQIVND (reference sequence). This CDR3 contains 19 residues. Which cohort a participant joined came from the clinical history participants gave. This clone has a single count.

The chain couples TRBV19 to TRBJ2-5; D remains ambiguous. The sequencing sample was made of PBMCs or T cells enriched from blood (not recorded which). The sequence was obtained from a man aged 25-45 years who had recovered from COVID-19. The CDR3 nucleotides read TGTGCCAGTAGCCCATCCATGGGTCTAGTTAGAGGTGGAATAGAGACCCAGTACTTC. Encoded protein: CASSPSMGLVRGGIETQYF.